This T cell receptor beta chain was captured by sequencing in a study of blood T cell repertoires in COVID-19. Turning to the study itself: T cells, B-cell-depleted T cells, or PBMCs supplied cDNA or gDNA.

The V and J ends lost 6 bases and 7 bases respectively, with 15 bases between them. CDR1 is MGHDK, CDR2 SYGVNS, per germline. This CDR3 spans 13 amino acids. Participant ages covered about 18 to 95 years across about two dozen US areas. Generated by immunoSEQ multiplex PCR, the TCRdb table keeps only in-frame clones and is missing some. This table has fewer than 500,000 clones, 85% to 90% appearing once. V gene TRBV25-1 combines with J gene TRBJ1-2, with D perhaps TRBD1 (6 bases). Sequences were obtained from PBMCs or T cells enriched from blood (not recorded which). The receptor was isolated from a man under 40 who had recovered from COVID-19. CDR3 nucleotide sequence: TGTGCCAGCAGCCCAGCGGGGGGCTTTGGCTACACCTTC. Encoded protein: CASSPAGGFGYTF.